Listed here is a single TCR beta chain. This entry comes from a study of beta chain features in type 1 diabetes. Researchers reported sorting CD4+ naive, central memory, regulatory and stem cell-like memory cells via CD45RO/CCR7/CD25/CD127/CD95/CD27. Post-sort purity exceeded 98% for all sorted populations. The CDR3 spans 15 residues. The V gene lost 3 bases and the J gene lost 2 bases, with 14 bases spanning the gap. Germline CDR1 reads GTSNPN; CDR2 reads SVGIG (reference sequence). Sequencing targeted expressed TCRB transcripts, as all isolated RNA had been reverse transcribed. Clones were read by immunoSEQ multiplex PCR, and TCRdb kept only the in-frame ones, dropping some. The table lists about 330,000 clones, 8% to 13% of them singletons.

V and J are TRBV30 and TRBJ1-3, with D possibly being TRBD1 (5 bases). The sequenced sample consisted of naive CD4+ T cells from blood. The receptor's source is a woman in her 30s in good health. The CDR3 DNA sequence: TGTGCCTGGAGCGCGGGGACTATCCCTGGAAACACCATATATTTT. Translating it yields CAWSAGTIPGNTIYF. Complete variable domain (other parts from reference TRBV30 and TRBJ1-3): SQTIHQWPATLVQPVGSPLSLECTVEGTSNPNLYWYRQAAGRGLQLLFYSVGIGQISSEVPQNLSASRPQDRQFILSSKKLLLSDSGFYLCAWSAGTIPGNTIYFGEGSWLTVV.